Included here is one TCR beta chain sequence, with context. Assay: immunoSEQ multiplex PCR; the TCRdb copy retains only in-frame clones and omits some. The repertoire includes fewer than 250,000 clones, 85% to 90% of them detected once, and nearly 4.5% sits in the top ten. The record originates from a study of blood T cell repertoires in COVID-19. The overall study: The United States, Italy and Spain were the sources of the acute and convalescent COVID-19 samples. In each case, the material was cDNA or gDNA derived from T cells, B-cell-depleted T cells, or PBMCs.

Unmatched junction bases numbered 7, after V lost 3 bases and J lost 5 bases. Germline values: CDR1 SGHRS, CDR2 YFSETQ. The CDR3 is 14 residues long. The source of this sequence is a man aged 50-59 years with acute or convalescent COVID-19. Specimen: peripheral blood. This chain connects TRBV5-1 to TRBJ1-2; 7 bases map to TRBD1. The chain's CDR3 is CASSSPGQKYGYTF. The DNA for the CDR3 is TGCGCCAGCAGCTCTCCGGGACAGAAGTATGGCTACACCTTC.